Presented here are 4 T cell receptor beta chains from one specimen sequenced in a study of blood T cell repertoires in COVID-19. Generated by immunoSEQ multiplex PCR, the TCRdb table keeps only in-frame clones and is missing some. Of 180,000 or so clones in the sample, 70% to 90% were seen once. The sample consisted of peripheral blood. Receptors were obtained from a human donor with active or convalescent COVID-19. The donor label of this sample is uncertain.

Comments on this clone: A much larger clonotype is one base distant, so this may be a read error. Other DNA sequences in the sample encode the same CDR3. This sequence joins TRBV28 and TRBJ2-7; D ambiguous. Trimming took off 5 bases at V and 3 bases at J, with 5 bases between the two ends. The CDR3 totals 11 residues. CDR1 and CDR2 from the germline V gene are MDHEN and SYDVKM. For the CDR3, the DNA is TGTGCCAGCAGTCCTTTCTACGAGCAGTACTTC. Residues: CASSPFYEQYF.

The chain uses TRBV29-1 and TRBJ2-5, with 7 bases lining up with TRBD1. The CDR3 loop spans 17 amino acids. J was trimmed by 3 bases and V by 7 bases; bases with no gene match: 20. Germline loops: CDR1 SQVTM, CDR2 ANQGSEA. For the CDR3, the DNA is TGCAGCGCCCACTATTTGGTGGAAGGGACAGCCGAAGAGACCCAGTACTTC. Amino acids: CSAHYLVEGTAEETQYF.

The J gene is TRBJ2-1, the V gene TRBV2; a possible D gene is TRBD2 (7 bases). The CDR3 loop spans 15 amino acids. CDR1 and CDR2 from the germline V gene are SNHLY and FYNNEI. Trimming removed 7 bases from V and 4 bases from J, with 17 bases in between. The CDR3, as DNA: TGTGCCAGCACCCCGACGGGGGGCGATTACAATGAGCAGTTCTTC. Protein sequence: CASTPTGGDYNEQFF.

This clone was found once. This chain joins TRBV3-1 (or the pseudogene TRBV3-2) and TRBJ1-2; no definite D call. Germline V CDR1 and CDR2: LGHDT, YNNKEL (reference sequence). V lost 1 base and J lost 0, with 6 bases in between. This CDR3 is 14 amino acids long. In DNA, the CDR3 is TGTGCCAGCAGCCAAGGCACGGCTAACTATGGCTACACCTTC. It yields the protein CASSQGTANYGYTF.